These 3 T cell receptor beta chains originate from one sample sequenced in a study of blood T cell repertoires in COVID-19. Clones were sequenced by immunoSEQ multiplex PCR, and TCRdb holds only the in-frame ones, with some missing. The repertoire consists of 70,000 to 85,000 clones, with 70% to 90% occurring once and the leading ten covering roughly 2.6%. Sequenced sample: peripheral blood. The source of these receptors is a man between 65 and 85 years old with active or convalescent COVID-19.

J is TRBJ2-3 and V is TRBV18, with TRBD2 identical over 9 bases. CDR1 is KGHSH and CDR2 is LQKENI in the germline V gene. The CDR3 contains 15 residues. V dropped 3 bases and J dropped 3; count of bases not matched to a gene: 4. CDR3 amino acids: CASSPGLAGTDTQYF. The CDR3 DNA sequence: TGTGCCAGCTCACCGGGGCTAGCGGGAACAGATACGCAGTATTTT.

The chain couples TRBV5-1 to TRBJ2-5, with a weak D call TRBD1 (5 bases). Between the trimmed V and J ends, which lost 0 bases and 5 bases, there was a span of 17 bases. CDR1 and CDR2 from the germline V gene are SGHRS and YFSETQ. The CDR3 spans 16 residues. The CDR3 protein is CASSLEGAGRVETQYF. The CDR3 nucleotides read TGCGCCAGCAGCTTGGAAGGGGCAGGGCGCGTGGAGACCCAGTACTTC.

The chain is built from TRBV9 and TRBJ2-2; no reliable D call. Trimming took 1 base from V and 4 from J, leaving 11 bases between them. CDR3 length: 15 amino acids. The germline V gene encodes CDR1 SGDLS and CDR2 YYNGEE. CDR3 protein: CASSVSGVGTGELFF. In DNA form, the CDR3 reads TGTGCCAGCAGCGTAAGTGGAGTGGGCACCGGGGAGCTGTTTTTT.